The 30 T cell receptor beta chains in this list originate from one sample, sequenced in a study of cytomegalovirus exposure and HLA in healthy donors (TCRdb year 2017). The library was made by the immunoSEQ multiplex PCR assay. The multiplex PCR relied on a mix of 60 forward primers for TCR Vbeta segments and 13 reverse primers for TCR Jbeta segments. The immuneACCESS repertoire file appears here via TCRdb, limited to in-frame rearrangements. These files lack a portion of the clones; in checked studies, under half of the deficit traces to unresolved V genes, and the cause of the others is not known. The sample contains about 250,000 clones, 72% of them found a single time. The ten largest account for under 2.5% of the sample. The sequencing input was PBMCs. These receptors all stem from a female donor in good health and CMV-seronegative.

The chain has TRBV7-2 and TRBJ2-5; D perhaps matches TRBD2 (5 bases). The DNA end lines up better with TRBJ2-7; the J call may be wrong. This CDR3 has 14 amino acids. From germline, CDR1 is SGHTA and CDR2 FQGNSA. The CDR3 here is CASSLDASYYEQYF. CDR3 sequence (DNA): TGTGCCAGCAGCTTAGACGCTAGCTACTACGAGCAGTACTTC.

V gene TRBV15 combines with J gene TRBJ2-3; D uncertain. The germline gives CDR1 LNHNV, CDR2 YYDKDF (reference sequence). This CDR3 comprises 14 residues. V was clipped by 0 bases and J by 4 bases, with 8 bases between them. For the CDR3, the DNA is TGTGCCACCAGCAGAGAAGCTAGTTCAGATACGCAGTATTTT. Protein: CATSREASSDTQYF.

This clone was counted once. The DNA for the CDR3 is TGCAGCGGGGCCCGATTCACAGATACGCAGTATTTT. Amino acids: CSGARFTDTQYF. The gene calls are TRBV29-1 and TRBJ2-3; no definite D call. Germline assignment: CDR1 SQVTM and CDR2 ANQGSEA. The CDR3 runs to 12 residues. V was trimmed by 7 bases and J by 2 bases, leaving 10 bases between them.

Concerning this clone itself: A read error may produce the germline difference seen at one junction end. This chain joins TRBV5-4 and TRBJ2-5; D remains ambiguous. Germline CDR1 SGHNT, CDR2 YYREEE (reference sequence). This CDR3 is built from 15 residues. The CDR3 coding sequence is TGTGCCAGCAGCCACCCCACTAAGTACCAAGGGACCCAGTACTTC. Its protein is CASSHPTKYQGTQYF.

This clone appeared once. The CDR3 nucleotides are TGTGCCAGCAGCTTAGTCTTGACTAGCGGGAGAGAGACCCAGTACTTC. Translating it yields CASSLVLTSGRETQYF. This sequence joins TRBV7-9 and TRBJ2-5, with TRBD2 matching over 12 bases. The CDR3 is made up of 16 amino acids. Germline lookup yields CDR1 SEHNR and CDR2 FQNEAQ (reference sequence). Trimming cost V 1 base and J 4 bases; bases outside gene matches: 4.

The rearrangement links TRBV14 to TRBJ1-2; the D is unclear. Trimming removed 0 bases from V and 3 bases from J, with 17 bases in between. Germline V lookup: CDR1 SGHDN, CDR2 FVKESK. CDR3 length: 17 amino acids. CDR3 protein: CASSQDGSGLEDYGYTF. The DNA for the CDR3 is TGTGCCAGCAGCCAAGATGGGTCGGGCCTGGAGGACTATGGCTACACCTTC.

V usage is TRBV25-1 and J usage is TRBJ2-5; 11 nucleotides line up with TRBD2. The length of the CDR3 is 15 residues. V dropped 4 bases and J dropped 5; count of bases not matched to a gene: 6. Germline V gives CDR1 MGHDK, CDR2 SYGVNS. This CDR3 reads CASSAHTSGSETQYF. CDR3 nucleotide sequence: TGTGCCAGCAGTGCCCATACTAGCGGGAGTGAGACCCAGTACTTC.

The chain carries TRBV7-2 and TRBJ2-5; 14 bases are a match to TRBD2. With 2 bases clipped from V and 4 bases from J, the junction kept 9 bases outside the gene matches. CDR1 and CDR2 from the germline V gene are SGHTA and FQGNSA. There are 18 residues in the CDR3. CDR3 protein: CASSLTRGTSGRRETQYF. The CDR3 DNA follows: TGTGCCAGCAGCTTAACACGGGGGACTAGCGGGAGAAGAGAGACCCAGTACTTC.

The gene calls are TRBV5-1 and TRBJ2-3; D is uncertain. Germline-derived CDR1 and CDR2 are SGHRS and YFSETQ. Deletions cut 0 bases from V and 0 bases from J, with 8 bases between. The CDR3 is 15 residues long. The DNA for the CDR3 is TGCGCCAGCAGCTTGGGCCAGGCCAGCACAGATACGCAGTATTTT. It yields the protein CASSLGQASTDTQYF.

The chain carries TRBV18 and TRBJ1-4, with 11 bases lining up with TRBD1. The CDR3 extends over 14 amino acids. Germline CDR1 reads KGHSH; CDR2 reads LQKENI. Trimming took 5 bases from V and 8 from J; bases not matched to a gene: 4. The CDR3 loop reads CASSRGTGGEKLFF. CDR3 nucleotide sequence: TGTGCCAGCTCAAGGGGGACAGGGGGAGAAAAACTGTTTTTT.

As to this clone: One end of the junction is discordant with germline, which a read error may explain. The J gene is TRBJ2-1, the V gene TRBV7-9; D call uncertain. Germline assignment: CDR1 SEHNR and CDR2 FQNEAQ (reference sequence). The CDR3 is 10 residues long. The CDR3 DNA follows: TGTTCCAGCAGCTTCCCAGGGCAGTTCTTC. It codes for CSSSFPGQFF.

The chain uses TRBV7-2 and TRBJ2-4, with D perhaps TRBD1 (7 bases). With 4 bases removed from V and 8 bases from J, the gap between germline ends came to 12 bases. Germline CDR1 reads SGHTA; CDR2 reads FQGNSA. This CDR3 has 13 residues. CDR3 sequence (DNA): TGTGCCAGCAGCTCTCAGGGGGGAGACATTCAGTACTTC. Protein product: CASSSQGGDIQYF.

The CDR3 nucleotides read TGCGCCAGCAGCGACGGACAGTACCCTGGTTCGTTCTTC. Amino acid sequence: CASSDGQYPGSFF. This chain uses TRBV5-1 with TRBJ2-1; D perhaps matches TRBD1 (6 bases). The CDR3 is made up of 13 amino acids. V gave up 4 bases and J gave up 15 bases, with 20 bases separating them. The germline V gene has CDR1 SGHRS and CDR2 YFSETQ. Full variable domain (remainder filled in from reference TRBV5-1 and TRBJ2-1): KAGVTQTPRYLIKTRGQQVTLSCSPISGHRSVSWYQQTPGQGLQFLFEYFSETQRNKGNFPGRFSGRQFSNSRSEMNVSTLELGDSALYLCASSDGQYPGSFFGPGTRLTVL.

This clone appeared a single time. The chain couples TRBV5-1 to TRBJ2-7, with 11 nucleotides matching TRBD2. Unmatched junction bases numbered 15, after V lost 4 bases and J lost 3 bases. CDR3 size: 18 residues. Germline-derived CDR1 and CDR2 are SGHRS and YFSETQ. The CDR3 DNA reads TGCGCCAGCAGCCAAAGGGGGCGGGGACTAGCGGTAAGCTACGAGCAGTACTTC. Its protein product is CASSQRGRGLAVSYEQYF.

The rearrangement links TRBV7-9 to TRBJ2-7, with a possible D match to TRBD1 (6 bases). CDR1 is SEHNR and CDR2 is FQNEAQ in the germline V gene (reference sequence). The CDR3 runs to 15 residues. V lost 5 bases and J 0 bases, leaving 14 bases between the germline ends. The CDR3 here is CASSGWQGSSYEQYF. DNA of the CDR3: TGTGCCAGCAGCGGGTGGCAGGGGAGCTCCTACGAGCAGTACTTC.

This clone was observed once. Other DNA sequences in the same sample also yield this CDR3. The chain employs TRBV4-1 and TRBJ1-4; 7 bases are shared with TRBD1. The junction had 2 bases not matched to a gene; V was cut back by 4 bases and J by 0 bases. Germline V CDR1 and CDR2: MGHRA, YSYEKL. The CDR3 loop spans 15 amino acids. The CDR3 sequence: CASSRTGATNEKLFF. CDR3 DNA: TGCGCCAGCAGCCGGACAGGAGCAACTAATGAAAAACTGTTTTTT.

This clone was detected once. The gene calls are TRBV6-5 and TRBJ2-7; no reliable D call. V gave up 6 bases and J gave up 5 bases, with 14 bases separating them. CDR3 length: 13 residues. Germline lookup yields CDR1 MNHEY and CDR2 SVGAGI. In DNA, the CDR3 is TGTGCCAGCAGCCGAGGTCGTCGGGACGAGCAGTACTTC. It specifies CASSRGRRDEQYF.

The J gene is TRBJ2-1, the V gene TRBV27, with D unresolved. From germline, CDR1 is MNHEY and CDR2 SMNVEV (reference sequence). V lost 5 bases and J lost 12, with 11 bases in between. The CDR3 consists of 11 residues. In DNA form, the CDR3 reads TGTGCCAGCAGTACCTACGATTCGCAGTTCTTC. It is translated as CASSTYDSQFF.

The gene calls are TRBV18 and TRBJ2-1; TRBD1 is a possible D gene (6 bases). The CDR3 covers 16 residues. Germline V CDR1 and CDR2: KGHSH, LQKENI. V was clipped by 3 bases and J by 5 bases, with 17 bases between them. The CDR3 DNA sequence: TGTGCCAGCTCACCGAGGGACAACCCGCCCAACAATGAGCAGTTCTTC. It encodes CASSPRDNPPNNEQFF. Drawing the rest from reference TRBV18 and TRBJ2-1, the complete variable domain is NAGVMQNPRHLVRRRGQEARLRCSPMKGHSHVYWYRQLPEEGLKFMVYLQKENIIDESGMPKERFSAEFPKEGPSILRIQQVVRGDSAAYFCASSPRDNPPNNEQFFGPGTRLTVL.

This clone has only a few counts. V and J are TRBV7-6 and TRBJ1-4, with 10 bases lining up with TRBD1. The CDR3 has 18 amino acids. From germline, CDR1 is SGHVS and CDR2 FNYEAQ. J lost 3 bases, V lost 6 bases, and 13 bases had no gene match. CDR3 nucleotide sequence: TGTGCCAGCAGTTTCTACCCCGGGACAGGGGTGCCTAATGAAAAACTGTTTTTT. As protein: CASSFYPGTGVPNEKLFF.

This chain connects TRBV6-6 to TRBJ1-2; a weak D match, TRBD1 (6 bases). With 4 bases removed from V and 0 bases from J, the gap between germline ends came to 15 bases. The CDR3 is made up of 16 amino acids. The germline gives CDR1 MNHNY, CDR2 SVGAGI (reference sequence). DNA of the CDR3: TGTGCCAGCAGTTGGACAGCCGACCTTTCTAACTATGGCTACACCTTC. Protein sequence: CASSWTADLSNYGYTF.

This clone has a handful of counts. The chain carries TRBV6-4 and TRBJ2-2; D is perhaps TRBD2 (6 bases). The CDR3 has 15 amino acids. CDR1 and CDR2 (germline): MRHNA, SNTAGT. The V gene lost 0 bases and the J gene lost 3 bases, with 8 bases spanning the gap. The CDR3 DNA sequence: TGTGCCAGCAGTGACTCCCCTAGCGACACCGGGGAGCTGTTTTTT. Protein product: CASSDSPSDTGELFF.

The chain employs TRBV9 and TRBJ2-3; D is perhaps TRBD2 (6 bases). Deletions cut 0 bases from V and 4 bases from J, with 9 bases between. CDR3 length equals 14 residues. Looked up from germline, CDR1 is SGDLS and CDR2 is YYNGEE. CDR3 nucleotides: TGTGCCAGCAGCGTAGACGGGGGAGCAGATACGCAGTATTTT. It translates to CASSVDGGADTQYF.

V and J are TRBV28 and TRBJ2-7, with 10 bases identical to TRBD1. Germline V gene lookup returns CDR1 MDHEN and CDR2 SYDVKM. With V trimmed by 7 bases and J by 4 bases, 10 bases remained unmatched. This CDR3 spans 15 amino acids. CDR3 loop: CASINPGQGFYEQYF. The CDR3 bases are TGTGCCAGCATTAACCCGGGACAGGGGTTTTACGAGCAGTACTTC.

CDR3 nucleotide sequence: TGTGCCAGCAGCCCATTGGGGAGCGGCGCCGTGTTCAATGAGCAGTTCTTC. It is translated as CASSPLGSGAVFNEQFF. The chain links TRBV7-8 to TRBJ2-1; TRBD2 is a possible D gene (5 bases). Germline CDR1 reads SGHVS; CDR2 reads FQNEAQ. With 5 bases removed from V and 6 bases from J, the gap between germline ends came to 23 bases. The CDR3 sequence is 17 residues long.

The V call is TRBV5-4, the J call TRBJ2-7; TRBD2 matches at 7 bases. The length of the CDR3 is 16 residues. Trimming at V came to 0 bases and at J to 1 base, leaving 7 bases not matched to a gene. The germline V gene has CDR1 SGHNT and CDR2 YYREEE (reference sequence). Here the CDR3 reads CASSLVGLADSYEQYF. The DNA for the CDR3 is TGTGCCAGCAGCTTGGTGGGTCTAGCGGATTCCTACGAGCAGTACTTC.

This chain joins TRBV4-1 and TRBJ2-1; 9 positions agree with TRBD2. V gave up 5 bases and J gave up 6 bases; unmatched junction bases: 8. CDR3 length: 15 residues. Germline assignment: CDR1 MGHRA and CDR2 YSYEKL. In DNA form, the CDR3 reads TGCGCCAGCAGCGACGTAGGACTAGCGTCCAATGAGCAGTTCTTC. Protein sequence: CASSDVGLASNEQFF.

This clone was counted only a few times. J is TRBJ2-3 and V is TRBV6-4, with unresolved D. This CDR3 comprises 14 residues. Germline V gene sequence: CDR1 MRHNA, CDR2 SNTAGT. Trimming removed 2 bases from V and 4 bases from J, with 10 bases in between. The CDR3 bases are TGTGCCAGCAGTGACCAACAAGGAGCAGATACGCAGTATTTT. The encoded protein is CASSDQQGADTQYF.

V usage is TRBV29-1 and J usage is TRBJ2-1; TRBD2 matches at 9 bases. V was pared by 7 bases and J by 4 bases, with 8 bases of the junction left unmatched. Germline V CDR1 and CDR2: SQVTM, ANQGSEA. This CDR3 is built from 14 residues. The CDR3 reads CSANRLAAYNEQFF. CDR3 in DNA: TGCAGCGCCAACCGACTAGCGGCTTACAATGAGCAGTTCTTC.

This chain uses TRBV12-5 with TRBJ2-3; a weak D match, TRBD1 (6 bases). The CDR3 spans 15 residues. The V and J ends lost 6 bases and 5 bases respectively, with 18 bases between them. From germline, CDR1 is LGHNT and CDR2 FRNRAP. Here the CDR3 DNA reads TGTGCTAGTGGCAATGGCTTGGGGGCGGGAGATACGCAGTATTTT. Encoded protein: CASGNGLGAGDTQYF.